The following is a TCR beta chain sequence with its context. This entry belongs to a study of blood T cell repertoires in COVID-19. Study summary: Collection of acute and convalescent COVID-19 samples took place in the United States, Italy and Spain.

The age range of participants was 18 to 89 years, with residence in more than 20 US areas. Between the trimmed V and J ends, which lost 4 bases and 1 base, there was a span of 16 bases. Germline CDR1 reads MGHRA; CDR2 reads YSYEKL. CDR3 size: 17 residues. In the original processing: Using reference gene primer amplification, nucleated cell counts were estimated. Sequencing was performed with immunoSEQ multiplex PCR; in TCRdb, only in-frame clones are kept and a portion is missing. D and trimming were read from the DNA, whereas the V and J calls and clone size are those reported in that table. The sample lists approximately 190,000 clones, 84% occurring once.

The chain is built from TRBV4-1 and TRBJ2-2; D gene ambiguous. This clonotype was sampled from a woman in her 30s who had been exposed to COVID-19. Sequencing was performed on PBMCs or T cells enriched from blood (not recorded which). The CDR3 DNA follows: TGCGCCAGCAGCCCAGGCCCTGGCCAGGTGAACACCGGGGAGCTGTTTTTT. It encodes CASSPGPGQVNTGELFF.